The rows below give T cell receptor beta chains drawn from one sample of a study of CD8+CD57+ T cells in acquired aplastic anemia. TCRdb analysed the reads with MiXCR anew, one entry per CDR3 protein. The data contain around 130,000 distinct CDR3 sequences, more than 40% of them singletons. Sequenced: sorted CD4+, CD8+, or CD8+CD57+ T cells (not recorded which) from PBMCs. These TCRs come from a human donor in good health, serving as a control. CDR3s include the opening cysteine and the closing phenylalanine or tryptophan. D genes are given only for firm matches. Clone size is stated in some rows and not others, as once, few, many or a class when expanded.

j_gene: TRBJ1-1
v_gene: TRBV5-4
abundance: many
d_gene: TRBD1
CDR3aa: CASSPGTDTEAFF
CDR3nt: TGTGCCAGCAGCCCCGGGACAGACACTGAAGCTTTCTTT

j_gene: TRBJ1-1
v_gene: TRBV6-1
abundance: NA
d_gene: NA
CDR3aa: CASSPNRVDTEAFF
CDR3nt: TGTGCCAGCAGTCCTAACAGAGTAGACACTGAAGCTTTCTTT

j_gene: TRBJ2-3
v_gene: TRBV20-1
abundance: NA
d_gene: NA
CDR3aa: CSARDGGQGTDTQYF
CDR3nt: TGCAGTGCTAGAGATGGGGGGCAGGGTACAGATACGCAGTATTTT

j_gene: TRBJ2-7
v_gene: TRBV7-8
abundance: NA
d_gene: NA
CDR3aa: CASSLQAYEQYF
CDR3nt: TGTGCCAGCAGCCTACAAGCCTACGAGCAGTACTTC

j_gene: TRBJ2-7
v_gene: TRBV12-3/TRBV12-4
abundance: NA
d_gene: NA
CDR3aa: CASSLGRVNEQYF
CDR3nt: TGTGCCAGCAGTCTCGGGCGAGTGAACGAGCAGTACTTC

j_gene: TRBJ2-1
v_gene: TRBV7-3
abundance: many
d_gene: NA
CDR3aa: CASSLGTARDEQFF
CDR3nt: TGTGCCAGCAGCTTAGGGACCGCCCGTGATGAGCAGTTCTTC

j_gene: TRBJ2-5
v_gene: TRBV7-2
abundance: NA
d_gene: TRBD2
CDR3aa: CASSLARLAGLPQETQYF
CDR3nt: TGTGCCAGCAGCTTAGCACGACTAGCGGGCTTACCACAAGAGACCCAGTACTTC

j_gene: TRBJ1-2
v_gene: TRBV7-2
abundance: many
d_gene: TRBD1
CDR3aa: CASSLTVTGAYGYTF
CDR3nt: TGTGCCAGCAGCTTAACGGTGACAGGGGCCTATGGCTACACCTTC

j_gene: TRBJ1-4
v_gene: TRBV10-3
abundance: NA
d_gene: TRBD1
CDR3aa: CAISGTGVLEKLFF
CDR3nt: TGTGCCATCAGTGGGACAGGGGTATTGGAAAAACTGTTTTTT

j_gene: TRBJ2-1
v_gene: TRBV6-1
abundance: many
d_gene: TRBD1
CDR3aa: CASLGDRAAAYNEQFF
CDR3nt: TGTGCCAGCCTTGGGGACAGGGCGGCCGCCTACAATGAGCAGTTCTTC

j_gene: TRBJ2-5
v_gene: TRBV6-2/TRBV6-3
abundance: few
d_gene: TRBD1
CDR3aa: CASSYGEPGQGQETQYF
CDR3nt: TGTGCCAGCAGTTACGGGGAACCGGGACAGGGGCAAGAGACCCAGTACTTC

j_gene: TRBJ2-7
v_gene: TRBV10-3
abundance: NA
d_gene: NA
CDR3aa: CAISELGGGGFHEQYF
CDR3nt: TGTGCCATCAGTGAATTGGGTGGAGGCGGTTTCCACGAGCAGTACTTC

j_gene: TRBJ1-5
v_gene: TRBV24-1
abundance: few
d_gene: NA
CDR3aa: CATSAGGRRSNQPQHF
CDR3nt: TGTGCCACCAGTGCGGGGGGACGGAGAAGCAATCAGCCCCAGCATTTT

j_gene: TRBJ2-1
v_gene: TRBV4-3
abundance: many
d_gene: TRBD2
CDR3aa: CASSQEAALAAREQFF
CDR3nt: TGCGCCAGCAGCCAAGAGGCGGCCCTAGCGGCTCGGGAGCAGTTCTTC

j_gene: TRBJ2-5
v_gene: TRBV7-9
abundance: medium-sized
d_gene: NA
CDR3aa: CATQDSQETQYF
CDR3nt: TGTGCCACCCAAGACAGCCAAGAGACCCAGTACTTC

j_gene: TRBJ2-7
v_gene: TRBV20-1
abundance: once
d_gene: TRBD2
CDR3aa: CSAVSLAGGLLYEQYF
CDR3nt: TGCAGTGCTGTCAGCCTAGCGGGGGGACTCCTCTACGAGCAGTACTTC

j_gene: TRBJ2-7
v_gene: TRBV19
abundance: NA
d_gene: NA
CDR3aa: CASSIGVGGSYEQYF
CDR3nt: TGTGCCAGTAGTATAGGAGTCGGCGGATCCTACGAGCAGTACTTC

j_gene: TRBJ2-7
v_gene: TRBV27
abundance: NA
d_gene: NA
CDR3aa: CASSSPSGEQYF
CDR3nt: TGTGCCAGCAGTTCTCCATCGGGCGAGCAGTACTTC

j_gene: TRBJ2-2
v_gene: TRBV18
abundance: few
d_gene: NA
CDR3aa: CASSPPVGSDTGELFF
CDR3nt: TGTGCCAGCTCACCACCCGTCGGTTCGGACACCGGGGAGCTGTTTTTT

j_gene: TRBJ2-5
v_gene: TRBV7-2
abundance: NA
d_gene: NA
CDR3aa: CASGETQYF
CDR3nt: TGTGCCAGCGGGGAGACCCAGTACTTC

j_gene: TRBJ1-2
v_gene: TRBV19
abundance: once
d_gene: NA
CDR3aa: CASSTPIERGYTF
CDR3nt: TGTGCCAGTAGTACGCCCATCGAGAGGGGCTACACCTTC

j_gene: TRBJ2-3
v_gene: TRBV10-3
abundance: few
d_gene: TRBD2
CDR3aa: CAIRPGGEADTQYF
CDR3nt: TGTGCCATCAGACCCGGGGGGGAGGCAGATACGCAGTATTTT

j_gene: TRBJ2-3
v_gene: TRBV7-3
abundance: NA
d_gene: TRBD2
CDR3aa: CASSPISGGTDTQYF
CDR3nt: TGTGCCAGCAGCCCCATCAGCGGGGGGACAGATACGCAGTATTTT

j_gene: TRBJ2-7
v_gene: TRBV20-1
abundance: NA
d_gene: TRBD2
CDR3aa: CSARAQGLAGGLTYEQYF
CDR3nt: TGCAGTGCTAGAGCCCAGGGACTAGCGGGGGGACTCACCTACGAGCAGTACTTC

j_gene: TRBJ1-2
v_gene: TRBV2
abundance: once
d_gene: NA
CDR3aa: CASSISGFVDGYTF
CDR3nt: TGTGCCAGTTCCATCAGTGGGTTCGTAGACGGCTACACCTTC

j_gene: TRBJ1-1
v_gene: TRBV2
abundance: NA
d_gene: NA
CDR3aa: CASSPFAHTEAFF
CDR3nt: TGTGCCAGCAGTCCCTTTGCGCACACTGAAGCTTTCTTT

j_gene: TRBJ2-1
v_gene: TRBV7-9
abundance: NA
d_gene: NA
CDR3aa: CASSLDGGPFNEQFF
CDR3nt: TGTGCCAGCAGCTTAGACGGGGGGCCTTTCAATGAGCAGTTCTTC

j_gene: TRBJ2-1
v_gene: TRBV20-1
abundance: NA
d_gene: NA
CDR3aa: CSASSDSSYNEQFF
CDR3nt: TGCAGTGCCAGCAGTGACTCGAGTTACAATGAGCAGTTCTTC

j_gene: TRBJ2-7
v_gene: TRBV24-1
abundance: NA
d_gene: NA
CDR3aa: CATRTGSYEQYF
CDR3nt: TGTGCCACCAGGACAGGTTCCTACGAGCAGTACTTC

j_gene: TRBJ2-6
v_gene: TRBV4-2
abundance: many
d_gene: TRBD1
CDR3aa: CASSQIGQERTGANVLTF
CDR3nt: TGTGCCAGCAGCCAGATAGGACAGGAAAGGACTGGGGCCAACGTCCTGACTTTC

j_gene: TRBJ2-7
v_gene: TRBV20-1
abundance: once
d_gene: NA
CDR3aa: CSAPRGEAYEQYF
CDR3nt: TGCAGTGCCCCGAGGGGGGAAGCCTACGAGCAGTACTTC

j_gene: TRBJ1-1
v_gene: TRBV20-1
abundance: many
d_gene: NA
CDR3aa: CSARRGGGDTEAFF
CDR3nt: TGCAGTGCTAGGAGGGGGGGAGGGGACACTGAAGCTTTCTTT

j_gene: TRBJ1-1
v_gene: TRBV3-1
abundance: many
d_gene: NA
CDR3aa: CASSQAVGGGMRITEAFF
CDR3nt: TGTGCCAGCAGCCAAGCCGTAGGTGGGGGCATGAGGATCACTGAAGCTTTCTTT

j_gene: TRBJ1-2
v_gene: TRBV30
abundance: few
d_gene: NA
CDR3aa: CACDLSGESYGYTF
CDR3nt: TGTGCATGCGATCTATCAGGAGAATCTTATGGCTACACCTTC

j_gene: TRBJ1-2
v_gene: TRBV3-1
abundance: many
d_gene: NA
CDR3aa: CASSQGPGTWDYGYTF
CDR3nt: TGTGCCAGCAGCCAAGGGCCGGGGACGTGGGACTATGGCTACACCTTC

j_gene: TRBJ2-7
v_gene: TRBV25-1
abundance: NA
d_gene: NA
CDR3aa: CASSLKGHREQYF
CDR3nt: TGTGCCAGCAGTTTAAAAGGACACCGTGAGCAGTACTTC

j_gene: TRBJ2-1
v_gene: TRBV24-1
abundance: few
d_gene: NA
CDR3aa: CATSESLGGTEQFF
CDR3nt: TGTGCCACCAGTGAGTCCCTAGGAGGGACTGAGCAGTTCTTC

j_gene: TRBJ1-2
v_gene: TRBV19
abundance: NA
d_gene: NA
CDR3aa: CASTLDRGGPYGYTF
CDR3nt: TGTGCCAGTACCTTAGACCGCGGAGGTCCCTATGGCTACACCTTC

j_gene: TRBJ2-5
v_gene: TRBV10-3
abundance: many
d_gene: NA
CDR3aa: CAISEWYPEGGQETQYF
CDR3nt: TGTGCCATCAGTGAGTGGTATCCGGAGGGCGGGCAAGAGACCCAGTACTTC

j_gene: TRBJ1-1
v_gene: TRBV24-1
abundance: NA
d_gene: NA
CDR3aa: CATSDEVGLNTEVFF
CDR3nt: TGTGCCACCAGTGATGAAGTTGGGCTGAACACTGAAGTTTTCTTT

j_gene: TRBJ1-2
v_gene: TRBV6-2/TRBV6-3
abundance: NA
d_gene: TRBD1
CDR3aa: CASSNSRVSGGLVWNYGYTF
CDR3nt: TGTGCCAGCAGTAACTCAAGGGTTTCAGGGGGCCTTGTGTGGAACTATGGCTACACCTTC

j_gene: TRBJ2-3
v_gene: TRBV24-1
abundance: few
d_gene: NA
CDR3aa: CATSYRSDTQYF
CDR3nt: TGTGCCACCAGTTATCGATCAGATACGCAGTATTTT

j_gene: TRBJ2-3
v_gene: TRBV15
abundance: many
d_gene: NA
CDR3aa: CATSREPGMGTDTQYF
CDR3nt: TGTGCCACCAGCAGAGAGCCCGGTATGGGCACAGATACGCAGTATTTT

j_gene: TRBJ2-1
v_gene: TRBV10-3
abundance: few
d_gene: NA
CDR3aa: CAISESLEGNEQFF
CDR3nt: TGTGCCATCAGTGAGTCGCTAGAAGGCAATGAGCAGTTCTTC

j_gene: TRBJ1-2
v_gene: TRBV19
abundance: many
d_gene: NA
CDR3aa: CASSFTGRDGYTF
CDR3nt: TGTGCCAGTAGTTTCACAGGGCGGGATGGCTACACCTTC

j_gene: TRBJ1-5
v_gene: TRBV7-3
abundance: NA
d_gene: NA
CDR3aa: CASSPTWVQHF
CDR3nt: TGTGCCAGCAGCCCTACCTGGGTTCAGCATTTT